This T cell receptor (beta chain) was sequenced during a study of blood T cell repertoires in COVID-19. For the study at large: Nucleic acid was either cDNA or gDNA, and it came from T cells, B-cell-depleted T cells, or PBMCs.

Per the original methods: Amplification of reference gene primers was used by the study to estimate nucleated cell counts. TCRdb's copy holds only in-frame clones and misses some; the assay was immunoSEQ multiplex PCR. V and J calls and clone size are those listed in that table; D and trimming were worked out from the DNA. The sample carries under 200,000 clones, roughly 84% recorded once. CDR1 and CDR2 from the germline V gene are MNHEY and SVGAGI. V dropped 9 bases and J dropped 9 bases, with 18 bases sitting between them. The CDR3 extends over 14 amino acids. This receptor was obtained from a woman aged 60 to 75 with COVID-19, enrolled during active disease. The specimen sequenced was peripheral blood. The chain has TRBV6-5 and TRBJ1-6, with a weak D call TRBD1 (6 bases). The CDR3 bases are TGTGCCAGTTCCTTCCAGGGGTCGGGTTCACCCCTCCACTTT. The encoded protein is CASSFQGSGSPLHF.